These 7 T cell receptor beta chains originate from one sample sequenced in a study of glioma-infiltrating T cells after dendritic cell vaccination. Repertoires were generated with immunoSEQ multiplex PCR, while TCRdb's copy carries only in-frame clones and drops some. Counted here are tens of thousands of clones, 85% to 90% occurring once; the ten biggest clones make up about 10%. This specimen was blood, taken before dendritic cell vaccination. Receptors were obtained from a human donor with glioblastoma.

The chain carries TRBV6-1 and TRBJ1-1; D is possibly TRBD1 (5 bases). Trimming shortened V by 2 bases and J by 5 bases, and 12 bases separated the two germline ends. The germline CDR1 and CDR2 sequences are MNHNS and SASEGT. The length of the CDR3 is 14 residues. The CDR3 loop is CASSELQGRTEAFF. As DNA, the CDR3 is TGTGCCAGCAGTGAACTCCAGGGTCGGACTGAAGCTTTCTTT.

V gene TRBV5-4 combines with J gene TRBJ2-3, with TRBD2 identical over 7 bases. CDR1 is SGHNT, CDR2 YYREEE, per germline (reference sequence). The CDR3 runs 15 residues. V was pared by 5 bases and J by 6 bases, with 12 bases of the junction left unmatched. CDR3 bases: TGTGCCAGCAGTAAAAAGGGGACTACAGAGGATACGCAGTATTTT. It translates to CASSKKGTTEDTQYF. Drawing the rest from reference TRBV5-4 and TRBJ2-3, the complete variable domain is ETGVTQSPTHLIKTRGQQVTLRCSSQSGHNTVSWYQQALGQGPQFIFQYYREEENGRGNFPPRFSGLQFPNYSSELNVNALELDDSALYLCASSKKGTTEDTQYFGPGTRLTVL.

The gene calls are TRBV25-1 and TRBJ2-1; 8 bases are shared with TRBD2. Germline CDR1 reads MGHDK; CDR2 reads SYGVNS. The CDR3 has 16 amino acids. V was pared by 2 bases and J by 0 bases, with 3 bases of the junction left unmatched. Written as DNA, the CDR3 is TGTGCCAGCAGTGAAAGGGCGGGAGGCTCCTACAATGAGCAGTTCTTC. This sequence encodes CASSERAGGSYNEQFF.

The V gene is TRBV27, the J gene TRBJ1-5; tentatively, D is TRBD1 (6 bases). CDR1 and CDR2 from the germline V gene are MNHEY and SMNVEV (reference sequence). The CDR3 loop spans 18 amino acids. Trimming took off 2 bases at V and 3 bases at J, with 20 bases between the two ends. The CDR3 DNA reads TGTGCCAGCAGTTTAAATGGGCATCAACAGGGATTCAATCAGCCCCAGCATTTT. It yields the protein CASSLNGHQQGFNQPQHF.

The V gene is TRBV2, the J gene TRBJ2-2; possibly TRBD2 for D (6 bases). Germline CDR1 is SNHLY and CDR2 is FYNNEI. Trimming took off 7 bases at V and 4 bases at J, with 16 bases between the two ends. This CDR3 has 15 residues. Here the CDR3 reads CASNTGTLSTGELFF. The CDR3 DNA is TGTGCCAGCAACACCGGGACTCTAAGCACCGGGGAGCTGTTTTTT.

This clone appeared a few times. CDR3 amino acids: CASSTSKDRGLADTQYF. The DNA of the CDR3 is TGTGCCAGCTCAACTTCAAAGGACAGGGGGCTGGCAGATACGCAGTATTTT. The V call is TRBV18, the J call TRBJ2-3; 11 nucleotides agree with TRBD1. Losses at the gene ends were 5 bases for V and 4 bases for J; bases not matched to a gene: 11. The CDR3 is 17 residues long. Germline assignment: CDR1 KGHSH and CDR2 LQKENI.

The rearrangement uses TRBV6-5 and TRBJ2-1, with D unresolved. The CDR3 is 14 amino acids. Trimming shortened V by 4 bases and J by 6 bases, and 13 bases separated the two germline ends. Germline V gives CDR1 MNHEY, CDR2 SVGAGI. Here the CDR3 DNA reads TGTGCCAGCAGTTCCCCTAGGCCCCCCAATGAGCAGTTCTTC. Its translation is CASSSPRPPNEQFF.